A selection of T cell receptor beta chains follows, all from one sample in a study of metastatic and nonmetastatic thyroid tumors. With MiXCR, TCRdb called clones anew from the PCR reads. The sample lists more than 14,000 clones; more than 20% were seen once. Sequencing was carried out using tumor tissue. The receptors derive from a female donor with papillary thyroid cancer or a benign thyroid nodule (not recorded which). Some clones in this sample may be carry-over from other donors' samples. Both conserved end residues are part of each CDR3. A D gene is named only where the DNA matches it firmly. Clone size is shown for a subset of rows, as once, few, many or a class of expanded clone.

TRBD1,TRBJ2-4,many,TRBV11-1,CASSSTGQGRFSKNIQYF,TGTGCCAGCAGCTCAACGGGACAGGGGCGTTTTTCCAAAAACATTCAGTACTTC
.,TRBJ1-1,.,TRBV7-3,CASSLTAGENTEAFF,TGTGCCAGCAGCTTAACGGCAGGGGAGAACACTGAAGCTTTCTTT
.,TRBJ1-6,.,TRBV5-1,CASSVSVSMNSPLHF,TGCGCCAGCAGCGTTAGTGTATCGATGAATTCACCCCTCCACTTT
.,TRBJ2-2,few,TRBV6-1,CAISVGNTRELFF,TGTGCCATCAGTGTAGGGAACACCCGGGAGCTGTTTTTT
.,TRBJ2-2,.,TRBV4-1,CASSQFGGTNTGELFF,TGCGCCAGCAGCCAATTCGGCGGGACGAACACCGGGGAGCTGTTTTTT
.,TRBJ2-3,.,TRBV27,CASRRQGGGTDTQYF,TGTGCCAGCAGGAGACAGGGAGGGGGCACAGATACGCAGTATTTT
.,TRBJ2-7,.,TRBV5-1,CASREGASYEQYF,TGCGCCAGCAGGGAGGGGGCCTCCTACGAGCAGTACTTC
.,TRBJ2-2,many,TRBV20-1,CSASEGRIESGELFF,TGCAGTGCTAGTGAGGGGCGCATCGAATCCGGGGAGCTGTTTTTT
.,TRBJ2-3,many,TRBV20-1,CSTGSLEQYF,TGCAGTACTGGGTCATTGGAGCAGTATTTT
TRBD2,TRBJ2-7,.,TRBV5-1,CASSPTSDRASYEQYF,TGCGCCAGCAGCCCTACTAGCGACAGAGCCTCCTACGAGCAGTACTTC
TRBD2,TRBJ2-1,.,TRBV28,CASSGTSPNEQFF,TGTGCAAGCAGCGGGACTAGCCCCAATGAGCAGTTCTTC
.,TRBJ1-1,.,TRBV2,CASSTPGHGALVTAFF,TGTGCCAGCAGTACACCGGGACATGGGGCGCTGGTAACGGCTTTCTTT
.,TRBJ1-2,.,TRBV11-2,CASSSRGVYYGYTF,TGTGCCAGCAGCTCACGAGGAGTTTACTATGGCTACACCTTC
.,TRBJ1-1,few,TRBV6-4,CASSEDPGAGTEAFF,TGTGCCAGCAGTGAAGACCCAGGGGCAGGGACTGAAGCTTTCTTT
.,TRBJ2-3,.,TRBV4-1,CASSPHSTSTDTQYF,TGCGCCAGCAGCCCCCACAGCACTAGCACAGATACGCAGTATTTT
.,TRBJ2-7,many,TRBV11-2,CASSYLLGEQYF,TGTGCCAGCAGCTACCTGTTGGGTGAGCAGTACTTC
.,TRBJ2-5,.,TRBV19,CVSSPLHPDQTQYF,TGTGTCAGTAGTCCGCTCCACCCGGACCAGACCCAGTACTTC
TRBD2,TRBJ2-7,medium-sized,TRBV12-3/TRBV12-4,CASSPGGGVEYEQYF,TGTGCCAGCAGCCCTGGCGGGGGGGTCGAGTACGAGCAGTACTTC
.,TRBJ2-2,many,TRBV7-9,CASSLRGLTTGELLF,TGTGCCAGCAGCTTAAGGGGTCTAACCACCGGGGAGCTGCTTTTT
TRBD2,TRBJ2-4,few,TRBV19,CASSAPGLAVGEQYF,TGTGCCAGTAGTGCTCCTGGACTAGCGGTTGGGGAGCAGTACTTC